The present T cell receptor beta chain was sequenced within a study of cytomegalovirus exposure and HLA in healthy donors (TCRdb year 2017). For the study in its entirety: According to a later analysis, the 110 or so validation repertoires were produced on the same platform as the 666 repertoires of the first cohort. High-throughput TCR immunosequencing, statistical association of individual TCRs with disease status, and machine learning were combined to predict cytomegalovirus infection status. The study aimed to test whether signatures of past pathogen exposure could be identified by cataloging public T cell receptors. Besides the first cohort of 550 to 750 subjects, a separate validation cohort made up of 120 different subjects was used.

The CDR3 covers 12 residues, taking in both the cysteine and the phenylalanine. The retained sequence is limited to the CDR3, 36 bases, with the frame set at the first base. V is clipped by 5 bases and J by 4 bases, and the sequence between their germline boundaries is 9 bases long. From a lookup of the germline V gene, CDR1 and CDR2 are MDHEN and SYDVKM. Libraries were prepared through the immunoSEQ multiplex PCR assay. As for the original processing: A statistical classification framework was built for diagnosing cytomegalovirus status from the catalog of TCR beta chain sequences. Imported from immuneACCESS, the table was reduced by TCRdb to in-frame sequences with V and J called. These copies leave out some clones; in studies compared against another copy, an unresolved V gene accounts for under half, and the cause of the remainder is not known. That table gives V, J and clone size, and the DNA gave D and trimming. For this sample the table gives approximately 120,000 clones, of which approximately 90% were detected only once. The leading ten clones occupy about 1.9% of the sample.

As regards this clone: Its cognate antigen has yet to be identified. No base qualities exist here, and no much larger clone lies one base off it.

The donors belonged to the validation cohort of over a hundred subjects, which was separate from the approximately 700-subject first cohort. What the authors observed across the whole study: In a later analysis, TCRs clustered in the first cohort were found to also tend to co-occur in the 110 or so validation repertoires, with approximately 95% of cluster scores above 0. While some public TCRs were present in many individuals, most TCR sequences turned up only very rarely across donors. The authors suggested that the approach could potentially be generalized to other disease states and immunological phenotypes. A later analysis lacked HLA typing for the validation cohort, so it scored co-occurrence in that cohort across all 130 or so repertoires. The classifier was reported to diagnose cytomegalovirus status with high specificity and sensitivity in both the original cohort and the validation cohort. The study gave a list of 150 to 200 TCR beta chains associated with cytomegalovirus. In vitro tests confirmed that a few of the cytomegalovirus-associated TCR beta chains recognize cytomegalovirus antigens.

Material for sequencing was PBMCs. The TCR sequence derives from a woman aged 18 to 35 in good health and CMV-seronegative. This chain is built from TRBV28 and TRBJ2-7; no D segment can be confidently identified. The encoded CDR3 is CASSAGSYEQYF. The DNA sequence is TGTGCCAGCAGTGCTGGCTCATACGAGCAGTACTTC.